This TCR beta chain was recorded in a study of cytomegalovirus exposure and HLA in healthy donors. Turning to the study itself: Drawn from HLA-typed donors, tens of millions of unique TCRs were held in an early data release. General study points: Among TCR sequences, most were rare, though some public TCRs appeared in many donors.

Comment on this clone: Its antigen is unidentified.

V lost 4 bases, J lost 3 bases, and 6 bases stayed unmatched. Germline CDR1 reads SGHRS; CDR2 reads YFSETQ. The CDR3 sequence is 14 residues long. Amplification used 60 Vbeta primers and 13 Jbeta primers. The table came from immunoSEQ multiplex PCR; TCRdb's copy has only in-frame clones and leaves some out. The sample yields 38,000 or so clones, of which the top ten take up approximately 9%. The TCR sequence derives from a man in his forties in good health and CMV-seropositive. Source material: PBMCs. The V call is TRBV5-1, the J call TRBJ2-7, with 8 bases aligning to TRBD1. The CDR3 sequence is CASSAGGGGYEQYF. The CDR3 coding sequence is TGCGCCAGCAGCGCAGGGGGCGGTGGCTACGAGCAGTACTTC.